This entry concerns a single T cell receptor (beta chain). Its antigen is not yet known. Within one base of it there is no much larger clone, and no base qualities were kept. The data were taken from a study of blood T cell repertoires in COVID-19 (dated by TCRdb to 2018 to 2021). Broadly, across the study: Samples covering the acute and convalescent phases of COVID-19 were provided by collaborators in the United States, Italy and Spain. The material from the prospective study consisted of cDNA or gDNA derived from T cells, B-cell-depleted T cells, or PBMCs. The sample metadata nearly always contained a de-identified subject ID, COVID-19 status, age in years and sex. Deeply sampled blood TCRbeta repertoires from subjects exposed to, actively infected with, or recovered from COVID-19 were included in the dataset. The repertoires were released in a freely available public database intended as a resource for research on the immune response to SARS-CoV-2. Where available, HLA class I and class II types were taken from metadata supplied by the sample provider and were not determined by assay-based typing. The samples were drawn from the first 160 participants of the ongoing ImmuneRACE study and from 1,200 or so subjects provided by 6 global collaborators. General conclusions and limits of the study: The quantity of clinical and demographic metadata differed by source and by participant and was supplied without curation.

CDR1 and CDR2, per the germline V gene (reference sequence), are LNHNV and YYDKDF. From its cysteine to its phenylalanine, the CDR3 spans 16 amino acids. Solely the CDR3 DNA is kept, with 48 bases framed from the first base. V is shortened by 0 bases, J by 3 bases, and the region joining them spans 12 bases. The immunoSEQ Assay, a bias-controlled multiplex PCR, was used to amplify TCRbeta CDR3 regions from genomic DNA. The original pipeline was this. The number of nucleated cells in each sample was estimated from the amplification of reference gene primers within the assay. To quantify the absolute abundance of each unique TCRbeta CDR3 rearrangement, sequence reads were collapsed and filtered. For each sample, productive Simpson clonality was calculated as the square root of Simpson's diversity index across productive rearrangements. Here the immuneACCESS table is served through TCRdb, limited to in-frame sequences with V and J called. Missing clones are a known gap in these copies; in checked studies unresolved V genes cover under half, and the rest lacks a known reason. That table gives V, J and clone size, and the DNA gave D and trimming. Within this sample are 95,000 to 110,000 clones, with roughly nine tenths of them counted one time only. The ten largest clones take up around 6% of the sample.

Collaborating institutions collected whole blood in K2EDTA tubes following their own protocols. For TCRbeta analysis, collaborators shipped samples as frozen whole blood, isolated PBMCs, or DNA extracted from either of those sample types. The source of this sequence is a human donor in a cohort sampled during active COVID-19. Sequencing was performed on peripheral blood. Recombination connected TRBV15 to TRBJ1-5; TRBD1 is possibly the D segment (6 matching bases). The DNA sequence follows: TGTGCCACCAGCAGAGAGGGCAGGGGTGCCAATCAGCCCCAGCATTTT. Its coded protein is CATSREGRGANQPQHF.